This is a list of T cell receptor beta chains from one sample in a study of blood T cell repertoires in COVID-19. Using immunoSEQ multiplex PCR, the repertoire was profiled, and TCRdb retains in-frame clones only, with some absent. The table lists more than 200,000 clones, about 85% of them singletons. Sequencing was done on a sample of PBMCs or T cells enriched from blood (not recorded which). The receptors were gathered from a man younger than 40 who had recovered from COVID-19. CDR3s include the opening cysteine and the closing phenylalanine or tryptophan. D genes are given only for firm matches. Clone size is stated in some rows and not others, as once, few, many or a class when expanded.

>TRBJ2-7|-|TRBD2|TRBV27
CASSSAGGPGEQYF
TGTGCCAGCAGTTCGGCGGGAGGGCCTGGCGAGCAGTACTTC
>TRBJ1-1|-|TRBD1|TRBV6-5
CASSYSQGAFGAFF
TGTGCCAGCAGTTACTCACAGGGGGCTTTTGGAGCTTTCTTT
>TRBJ2-1|-|TRBD1|TRBV24-1
CATSDSRGRRNEQFF
TGTGCCACCAGTGATTCGAGGGGGCGCAGGAATGAGCAGTTCTTC
>TRBJ2-2|-|TRBD1|TRBV5-6
CASSLYRGYTGELFF
TGTGCCAGCAGCTTATACAGGGGGTACACCGGGGAGCTGTTTTTT
>TRBJ2-2|-|TRBD2|TRBV5-4
CASSFPSGSTGELFF
TGTGCCAGCAGCTTCCCTAGCGGGAGTACCGGGGAGCTGTTTTTT
>TRBJ2-1|-|TRBD2|TRBV7-6
CASSPTSGGFNEQFF
TGTGCCAGCAGCCCGACTAGCGGGGGTTTCAATGAGCAGTTCTTC
>TRBJ1-5|-|TRBD1|TRBV19
CASSRGQQSNQPQHF
TGTGCCAGTAGCAGGGGACAGCAAAGCAATCAGCCCCAGCATTTT
>TRBJ2-1|-|TRBD2|TRBV4-2
CASSQESLAGAYNEQFF
TGTGCCAGCAGCCAAGAATCCCTAGCGGGAGCTTACAATGAGCAGTTCTTC
>TRBJ1-6|-|-|TRBV11-3
CASSRNERGSPLHF
TGTGCCAGCAGCAGAAATGAAAGGGGATCACCCCTCCACTTT
>TRBJ1-2|-|-|TRBV5-4
CASSTDRLYGYTF
TGTGCCAGCAGCACAGACAGACTGTATGGCTACACCTTC
>TRBJ2-1|few|-|TRBV18
CASSLAYEQFF
TGTGCCAGCTCACTAGCTTATGAGCAGTTCTTC
>TRBJ1-4|-|TRBD1|TRBV5-4
CASSLGGQGATNEKLFF
TGTGCCAGCAGCTTGGGGGGACAGGGGGCAACTAATGAAAAACTGTTTTTT
>TRBJ1-5|-|-|TRBV18
CASSPGRDQPQHF
TGTGCCAGCTCACCGGGGAGGGATCAGCCCCAGCATTTT
>TRBJ2-1|once|TRBD2|TRBV7-6
CASSLNPWIAGQNEQFF
TGTGCCAGCAGCTTAAACCCTTGGATAGCGGGGCAAAATGAGCAGTTCTTC
>TRBJ1-2|-|-|TRBV9
CASSVVEGSYGYTF
TGTGCCAGCAGCGTAGTTGAGGGAAGCTATGGCTACACCTTC
>TRBJ1-5|-|TRBD1|TRBV6-6
CASSYGTGLYQPQHF
TGTGCCAGCAGTTACGGGACAGGGCTCTATCAGCCCCAGCATTTT
>TRBJ2-7|once|TRBD1|TRBV2
CASNRDREHEQYF
TGTGCCAGCAACCGGGACAGGGAGCACGAGCAGTACTTC
>TRBJ1-1|-|-|TRBV7-9
CASSLFTGTEAFF
TGTGCCAGCAGCTTATTTACGGGCACTGAAGCTTTCTTT
>TRBJ2-7|-|-|TRBV2
CASSEGGDFEQYF
TGTGCCAGCAGTGAAGGGGGGGATTTCGAGCAGTACTTC
>TRBJ2-3|-|-|TRBV5-6
CASSLQQGTDTQYF
TGTGCCAGCAGCTTGCAACAGGGCACAGATACGCAGTATTTT
>TRBJ1-5|-|TRBD1|TRBV2
CASSEERTGNQPQHF
TGTGCCAGCAGTGAAGAGAGGACAGGGAATCAGCCCCAGCATTTT
>TRBJ2-4|-|-|TRBV2
CASSGRGQHF
TGTGCCAGCAGTGGCAGGGGTCAGCACTTC
>TRBJ1-2|-|-|TRBV7-9
CASSPALAGHGGYTF
TGTGCCAGCAGCCCGGCTTTGGCAGGGCATGGTGGCTACACCTTC
>TRBJ1-4|-|TRBD1|TRBV4-1
CASSRGQGANEKLFF
TGCGCCAGCAGCCGAGGACAGGGAGCTAATGAAAAACTGTTTTTT
>TRBJ2-3|-|TRBD2|TRBV24-1
CATSDPGTSGSSTDTQYF
TGTGCCACCAGTGATCCCGGGACTAGCGGGAGTTCGACAGATACGCAGTATTTT
>TRBJ2-7|-|-|TRBV7-2
CASSSYDRHYEQYF
TGTGCCAGCAGCAGTTACGACAGACACTACGAGCAGTACTTC